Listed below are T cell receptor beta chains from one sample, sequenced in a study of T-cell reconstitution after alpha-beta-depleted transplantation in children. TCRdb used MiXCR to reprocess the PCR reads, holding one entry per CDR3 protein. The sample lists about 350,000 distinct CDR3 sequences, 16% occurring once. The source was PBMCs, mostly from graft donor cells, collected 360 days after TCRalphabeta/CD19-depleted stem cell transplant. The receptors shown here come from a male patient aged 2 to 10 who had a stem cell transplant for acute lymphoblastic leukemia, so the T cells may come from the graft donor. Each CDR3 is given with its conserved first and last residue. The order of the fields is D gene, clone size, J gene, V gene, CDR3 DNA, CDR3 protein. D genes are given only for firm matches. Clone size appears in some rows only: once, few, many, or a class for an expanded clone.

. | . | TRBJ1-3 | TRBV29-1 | TGCAGCGTTGTAGTCCAAGTACAGATCGGGGGAAACACCATATATTTT | CSVVVQVQIGGNTIYF
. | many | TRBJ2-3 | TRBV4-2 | TGTGCCAGCAGCCAAGCCCTCGGACGCCTCACAGATACGCAGTATTTT | CASSQALGRLTDTQYF
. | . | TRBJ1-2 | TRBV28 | TGTGCCAGCAGTTTGTTAGGACCCACCAAGTACTATGGCTACACCTTC | CASSLLGPTKYYGYTF
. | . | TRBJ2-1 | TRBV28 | TGTGCCAGCAGAGCCCCACGGACTATCCAGCGAGTAAGTGAGCAGTTCTTC | CASRAPRTIQRVSEQFF
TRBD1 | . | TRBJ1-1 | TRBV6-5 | TGTGCCAGCAGTTACTCCGGGACAGCGAACACTGAAGCTTTCTTT | CASSYSGTANTEAFF
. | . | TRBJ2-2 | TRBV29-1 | TGCAGCGTTGAGAGACCATTCACCGGGGAGCTGTTTTTT | CSVERPFTGELFF
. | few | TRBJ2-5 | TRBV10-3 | TGTGCCATCAGTGAAGGGGAGTCGGAGACCCAGTACTTC | CAISEGESETQYF
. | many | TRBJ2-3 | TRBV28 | TGTGCCAGCAGTTTATCCTGGGTCACAGATACGCAGTATTTT | CASSLSWVTDTQYF
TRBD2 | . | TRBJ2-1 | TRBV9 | TGTGCCAGCAGCGGGGGACTAGGGACCTACAATGAGCAGTTCTTC | CASSGGLGTYNEQFF
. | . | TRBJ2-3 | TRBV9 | TGTGCCAGCAGCGAAACACCACACCAGGAGGCGCAGTATTTT | CASSETPHQEAQYF
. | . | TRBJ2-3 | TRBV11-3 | TGTGCCAGCAGCGAGAGAGGAGAAAAAGTTACGCAGTATTTT | CASSERGEKVTQYF
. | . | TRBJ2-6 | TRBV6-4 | TGTGCCAGCAGTCCTCAGTCCTCTGGGGCCAACGTCCTGACTTTC | CASSPQSSGANVLTF
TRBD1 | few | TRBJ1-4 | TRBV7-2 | TGTGCCAGCAGCGCGGACAGGGGAGTTGAAAAACTGTTTTTT | CASSADRGVEKLFF
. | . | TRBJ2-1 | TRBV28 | TGTGCCAGCAGTTTGGAGGATGAGCAGTTCTTC | CASSLEDEQFF
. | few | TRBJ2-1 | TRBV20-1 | TGCAGTGCTGGCCGGGCTTTGAATGAGCAGTTCTTC | CSAGRALNEQFF
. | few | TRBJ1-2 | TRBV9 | TGTGCCAGCAGCGTAGGTGGCAGAAACTATGGCTACACCTTC | CASSVGGRNYGYTF
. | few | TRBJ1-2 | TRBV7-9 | TGTGCCAGCAGCTTAAGATCTAACTATGGCTACACCTTC | CASSLRSNYGYTF
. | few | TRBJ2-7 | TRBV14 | TGTGCCAGCAGCCGCGGGACGTCCTACGAGCAGTACTTC | CASSRGTSYEQYF
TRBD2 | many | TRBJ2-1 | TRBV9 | TGTGCCAGCAGCGCATCCGGACTAGGATCTGAGCAGTTCTTC | CASSASGLGSEQFF
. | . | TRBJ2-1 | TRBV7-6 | TGTGCCAGCAGCTCCTATGAGGATGAGCAGTTCTTC | CASSSYEDEQFF
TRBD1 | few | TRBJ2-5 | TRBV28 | TGTGCCAGCAGTCGGACAGGGGGCATCCAAGAGACCCAGTACTTC | CASSRTGGIQETQYF
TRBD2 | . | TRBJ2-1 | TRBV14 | TGTGCCAGCAGCCAAGATCTGCGGGAGTTTCGGTCCTACAATGAGCAGTTCTTC | CASSQDLREFRSYNEQFF
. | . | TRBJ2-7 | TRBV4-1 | TGCGCCAGCAGCCAAGAGGTGACCGTGGGGTCCCGCTCCTACGAGCAGTACTTC | CASSQEVTVGSRSYEQYF
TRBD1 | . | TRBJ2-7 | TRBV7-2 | TGTGCCAGCAGCTTAGCGACAGGGCGGGCCCTATACGAGCAGTACTTC | CASSLATGRALYEQYF
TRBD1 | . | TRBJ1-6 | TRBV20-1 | TGCAGTGCTAGAGCTCCGGACAGGGCGAGGAATTCACCCCTCCACTTT | CSARAPDRARNSPLHF
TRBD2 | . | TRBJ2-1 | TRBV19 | TGTGCCAGTAGAAAGGCCCTAGCGGGAGGGCACAATGAGCAGTTCTTC | CASRKALAGGHNEQFF
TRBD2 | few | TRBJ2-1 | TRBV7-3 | TGTGCCAGCAGCTCGAGCGGGGGTGAGCAGTTCTTC | CASSSSGGEQFF
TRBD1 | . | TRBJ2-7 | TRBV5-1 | TGCGCCAGCAGCTTGGGGCCTCAGGGGGCAGGCTTGGGGAGCTACGAGCAGTACTTC | CASSLGPQGAGLGSYEQYF